A single sample is the source of the 21 T cell receptor beta chains below, sequenced in a study of Ad26.COV2.S vaccination and SARS-CoV-2 variants. This table comes from immunoSEQ multiplex PCR, and its TCRdb copy is limited to in-frame clones, with some not included. The table includes about 320,000 clones, around 84% detected once. Treatment here: some 20 received Ad26.COV2.S at low or high dose, single or two shots; several received placebo; per-sample allocation not given. Sampling occurred on day 63 after the first vaccine or placebo injection. Sequencing used peripheral blood, obtained in a trial of Ad26.COV2.S vaccine versus placebo. The source of these receptors is a person aged 18-60 years who received the Ad26.COV2.S COVID-19 vaccine or a placebo.

The genes are TRBV15 and TRBJ1-5; unclear D gene. This CDR3 is 14 amino acids long. The V end lost 4 bases, the J end lost 7 bases, and 14 bases lay between the germline ends. Germline V gives CDR1 LNHNV, CDR2 YYDKDF (reference sequence). CDR3 sequence: CATSTGTLNQPQHF. The CDR3 nucleotides read TGTGCCACCAGCACAGGCACACTCAACCAGCCCCAGCATTTT.

The rearrangement joins TRBV9 to TRBJ2-7; 11 bases are a match to TRBD2. The V gene's germline CDR1 is SGDLS and CDR2 YYNGEE. V lost 0 bases and J lost 3; bases outside the gene matches: 5. CDR3 length: 16 amino acids. CDR3 DNA sequence: TGTGCCAGCAGCGTAGGGGCTAGCGGGGGGATCTACGAGCAGTACTTC. Translated: CASSVGASGGIYEQYF.

The rearrangement joins TRBV19 to TRBJ1-1, with 8 bases lining up with TRBD1. V shed 5 bases and J 0 bases; nucleotides not matched to a gene: 5. The length of the CDR3 is 15 residues. Germline CDR1 LNHDA, CDR2 SQIVND (reference sequence). The CDR3 DNA is TGTGCCAGTAGTTTCTTGGACAGGGTGAACACTGAAGCTTTCTTT. The encoded protein is CASSFLDRVNTEAFF.

The chain is built from TRBV5-1 and TRBJ1-2; TRBD1 matches at 8 bases. This CDR3 contains 12 residues. The germline V gene encodes CDR1 SGHRS and CDR2 YFSETQ. The junction had 4 bases not matched to a gene; V was cut back by 4 bases and J by 8 bases. The CDR3 DNA follows: TGCGCCAGCAGCCCCCCAGGGGGCGGCTACACCTTC. Protein product: CASSPPGGGYTF.

This chain links TRBV5-4 with TRBJ2-3; D call uncertain. The CDR3 has 14 residues. The V end was cut by 1 base, the J end by 1 base, with 7 bases between. The germline V gene encodes CDR1 SGHNT and CDR2 YYREEE (reference sequence). CDR3 protein: CASSLKKGTDTQYF. CDR3 coding DNA: TGTGCCAGCAGCTTGAAGAAAGGCACAGATACGCAGTATTTT.

The chain recombines TRBV4-1 with TRBJ1-2, with D tentatively TRBD1 (6 bases). The V and J ends lost 4 bases and 4 bases respectively, with 19 bases between them. The CDR3 length is 16 residues. Germline loops: CDR1 MGHRA, CDR2 YSYEKL. In nucleotides, the CDR3 is TGCGCCAGCAGCCTGGAGATTGCTACAGGGTTCTATGGCTACACCTTC. This codes for CASSLEIATGFYGYTF.

This chain uses TRBV5-5 with TRBJ1-1; 8 bases fit TRBD1. The CDR3 extends over 15 amino acids. Germline CDR1 and CDR2: SGHKS and YYEKEE (reference sequence). Trimming cost V 5 bases and J 4 bases; bases outside gene matches: 10. The CDR3 region has the DNA TGTGCCAGCAGTTTCCGGACAGGGAGTAGCACTGAAGCTTTCTTT. Translation gives CASSFRTGSSTEAFF.

V gene TRBV3-1 (or the pseudogene TRBV3-2) combines with J gene TRBJ2-5; TRBD1 aligns across 9 bases. V was pared by 4 bases and J by 0 bases, with 6 bases of the junction left unmatched. CDR1 is LGHDT, CDR2 YNNKEL, per germline (reference sequence). This CDR3 is 16 amino acids long. The CDR3 DNA is TGTGCCAGCAGCCCCGGGACAGGGTCCTACCAAGAGACCCAGTACTTC. Translated, it gives CASSPGTGSYQETQYF.

This chain uses TRBV6-5 with TRBJ1-1; D gene unclear. V lost 8 bases and J lost 0, with 16 bases in between. This CDR3 spans 15 amino acids. Per germline, CDR1 MNHEY and CDR2 SVGAGI. The DNA of the CDR3 is TGTGCCAGCCCTCTTAATTTCGTCATGAACACTGAAGCTTTCTTT. Translation: CASPLNFVMNTEAFF.

The genes are TRBV6-5 and TRBJ1-2; 7 bases are a match to TRBD1. V dropped 5 bases and J dropped 4; count of bases not matched to a gene: 4. In germline, CDR1 is MNHEY, CDR2 SVGAGI. CDR3 length: 13 residues. The CDR3: CASSRGQVYGYTF. CDR3 coding DNA: TGTGCCAGCAGTCGCGGACAGGTCTATGGCTACACCTTC.

The chain links TRBV7-8 to TRBJ1-2; 7 nucleotides agree with TRBD1. The CDR3 contains 13 residues. V shed 5 bases and J 8 bases; nucleotides not matched to a gene: 8. Germline CDR1 SGHVS, CDR2 FQNEAQ. CDR3 region: CASSRGQRGGYTF. CDR3 bases: TGTGCCAGCAGCCGGGGACAGAGAGGAGGCTACACCTTC.

The chain employs TRBV30 and TRBJ2-5, with D possibly TRBD1 on 6 matching bases. V dropped 5 bases and J dropped 7 bases, with 14 bases sitting between them. CDR3 length: 12 amino acids. Per germline, CDR1 GTSNPN and CDR2 SVGIG (reference sequence). Here the CDR3 reads CAWGAQGSTQYF. In DNA form, the CDR3 reads TGTGCCTGGGGCGCACAGGGTTCGACCCAGTACTTC.

This clone was counted between two and nine times. This rearrangement joins TRBV6-1 to TRBJ1-4; tentatively, D is TRBD1 (6 bases). V was clipped by 3 bases and J by 8 bases, with 16 bases between them. This CDR3 spans 15 amino acids. In germline, CDR1 is MNHNS, CDR2 SASEGT. CDR3 in amino acids: CASSDLGGAAEKLFF. The CDR3 DNA reads TGTGCCAGCAGTGATCTCGGGGGGGCAGCCGAAAAACTGTTTTTT.

The V and J genes are TRBV5-1 and TRBJ2-6; unclear D gene. This CDR3 has 15 residues. V lost 2 bases and J 8 bases, leaving 14 bases between the germline ends. Germline values: CDR1 SGHRS, CDR2 YFSETQ. This CDR3 is CASSLRLPGSNVLTF. For the CDR3, the DNA is TGCGCCAGCAGCTTAAGACTCCCTGGTTCCAACGTCCTGACTTTC.

J is TRBJ1-5 and V is TRBV6-4; no clear D gene. Trimming removed 6 bases at V and 2 bases at J, with 23 bases between. CDR3 length: 18 amino acids. In germline, CDR1 is MRHNA, CDR2 SNTAGT. CDR3 loop: CASSLDTWRECGNQPQHF. CDR3 nucleotide sequence: TGTGCCAGCAGCTTAGACACCTGGAGGGAGTGTGGCAATCAGCCCCAGCATTTT.

The V call is TRBV5-6, the J call TRBJ2-1, with unresolved D. The germline V gene has CDR1 SGHDT and CDR2 YYEEEE. The CDR3 length is 12 residues. V was pared by 0 bases and J by 7 bases, with 5 bases between. The chain's CDR3 is CASSLEGNEQFF. The CDR3 nucleotides are TGTGCCAGCAGCTTGGAGGGAAATGAGCAGTTCTTC.

This chain uses TRBV19 with TRBJ2-1; tentatively, D is TRBD1 or TRBD2 (5 bases each). CDR3 size: 13 residues. Deletions cut 4 bases from V and 4 bases from J, with 8 bases between. Germline V gene sequence: CDR1 LNHDA, CDR2 SQIVND (reference sequence). DNA of the CDR3: TGTGCCAGTAGTAAGGGACCATACAATGAGCAGTTCTTC. This gives the protein CASSKGPYNEQFF.

The J gene is TRBJ1-1, the V gene TRBV24-1, with 9 nucleotides matching TRBD1. Germline V gene data show CDR1 as KGHDR and CDR2 as SFDVKD. Unmatched junction bases numbered 8, after V lost 2 bases and J lost 11 bases. The CDR3 contains 14 residues. CDR3 sequence: CATSDSLRQGGAFF. CDR3 DNA sequence: TGTGCCACCAGTGATTCGCTTCGACAGGGGGGGGCTTTCTTT.

This clone was detected only once. The chain is built from TRBV9 and TRBJ2-7, with a tentative D call TRBD2 (5 bases). V dropped 4 bases and J dropped 2 bases, with 13 bases sitting between them. The V gene's germline CDR1 is SGDLS and CDR2 YYNGEE. This CDR3 contains 14 residues. For the CDR3, the DNA is TGTGCCAGCAGCCCCGACGGACTTACCTACGAGCAGTACTTC. It is translated as CASSPDGLTYEQYF.

The rearrangement links TRBV7-9 to TRBJ1-2; maybe TRBD1 (5 bases). Trimming took off 5 bases at V and 2 bases at J, with 15 bases between the two ends. The CDR3 is 15 residues long. Per germline, CDR1 SEHNR and CDR2 FQNEAQ (reference sequence). The DNA of the CDR3 is TGTGCCAGCAGCCCCCCCCGGGACTTAAACTATGGCTACACCTTC. This translates into CASSPPRDLNYGYTF. Combining the CDR3 with reference TRBV7-9 and TRBJ1-2 gives the whole variable domain DTGVSQNPRHKITKRGQNVTFRCDPISEHNRLYWYRQTLGQGPEFLTYFQNEAQLEKSRLLSDRFSAERPKGSFSTLEIQRTEQGDSAMYLCASSPPRDLNYGYTFGSGTRLTVV.

This sequence joins TRBV18 and TRBJ1-1; 10 nucleotides match TRBD1. This CDR3 spans 13 amino acids. Looked up from germline, CDR1 is KGHSH and CDR2 is LQKENI. With V trimmed by 3 bases and J by 11 bases, 6 bases remained unmatched. CDR3 sequence reads: CASSPPTGGKAFF. The CDR3 region has the DNA TGTGCCAGCTCACCTCCGACAGGGGGCAAGGCTTTCTTT. Drawing the rest from reference TRBV18 and TRBJ1-1, the complete variable domain is NAGVMQNPRHLVRRRGQEARLRCSPMKGHSHVYWYRQLPEEGLKFMVYLQKENIIDESGMPKERFSAEFPKEGPSILRIQQVVRGDSAAYFCASSPPTGGKAFFGQGTRLTVV.